A single sample is the source of the 2 T cell receptor beta chains below, sequenced in a study of blood T cell repertoires in COVID-19 (dated by TCRdb to 2018 to 2021). Receptors were amplified or captured by the immunoSEQ multiplex PCR assay. In TCRdb, the immuneACCESS table is reduced to in-frame sequences with V and J assigned. These tables do not hold every clone; where another copy was compared, an unresolved V gene accounts for under half, and the others remain unexplained. A total of about 150,000 clones appear in this sample, about 79% of them only once. Of the sample, 5.5% to 8% is held by the ten largest clones. The sequencing sample was made of peripheral blood. The receptors come from a woman aged 50 to 60 in a cohort sampled during active or convalescent COVID-19.

The chain is built from TRBV11-3 and TRBJ1-4; 7 positions agree with TRBD1. Germline V gene data show CDR1 as SGHNT and CDR2 as YENEEA. V shed 5 bases, J shed 6 bases, and the junction held 6 bases outside the gene matches. The CDR3 sequence is 14 residues long. CDR3 amino acids: CASSPDRDYEKLFF. In nucleotides, the CDR3 is TGTGCCAGCAGCCCTGACAGGGACTATGAAAAACTGTTTTTT.

The chain joins TRBV19 to TRBJ2-3; 7 bases agree with TRBD2. The V gene's germline CDR1 is LNHDA and CDR2 SQIVND (reference sequence). Trimming at V came to 7 bases and at J to 7 bases, leaving 17 bases not matched to a gene. The CDR3 is 16 amino acids. The CDR3 loop is CASTESLGGKRHTQYF. CDR3 DNA sequence: TGTGCCAGTACTGAATCGCTCGGGGGGAAGAGACATACGCAGTATTTT.